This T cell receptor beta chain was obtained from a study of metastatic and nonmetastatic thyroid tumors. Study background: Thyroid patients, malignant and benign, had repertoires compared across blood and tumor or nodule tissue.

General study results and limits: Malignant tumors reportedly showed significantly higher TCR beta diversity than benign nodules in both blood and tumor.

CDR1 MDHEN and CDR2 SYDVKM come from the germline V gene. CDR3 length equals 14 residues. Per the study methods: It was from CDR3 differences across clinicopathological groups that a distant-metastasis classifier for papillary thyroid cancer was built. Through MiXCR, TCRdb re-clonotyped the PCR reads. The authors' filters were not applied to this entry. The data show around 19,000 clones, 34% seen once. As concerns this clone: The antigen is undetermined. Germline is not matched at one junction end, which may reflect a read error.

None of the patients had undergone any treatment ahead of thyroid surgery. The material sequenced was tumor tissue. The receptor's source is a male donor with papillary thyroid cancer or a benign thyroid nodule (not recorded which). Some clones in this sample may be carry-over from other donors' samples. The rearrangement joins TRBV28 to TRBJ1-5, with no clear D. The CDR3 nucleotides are TGTGCCAGCAGTTTCGGAGTGCCCCAATCGCCCAAGCATTTT. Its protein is CASSFGVPQSPKHF.